This record covers a single T cell receptor beta chain. The antigen remains undetermined. This sample's TCRbeta library carried unique molecular identifier barcodes. MiXCR, applied by TCRdb to the PCR reads, yields one record per CDR3 protein. This sample yields hundreds of thousands of distinct CDR3 sequences, of which around 15% are seen a single time; around 4.5% belongs to the top ten. This entry comes from a study of T-cell reconstitution after alpha-beta-depleted transplantation in children. Regarding the study as a whole: Once a year had passed after transplant, T-cell counts and diversity came mostly from newly produced T cells.

The specimen comprised PBMCs, mostly from graft donor cells, sampled 360 days after TCRalphabeta/CD19-depleted stem cell transplant. The TCR was taken from a male patient younger than 18 who had a stem cell transplant for acute lymphoblastic leukemia, so the T cells may come from the graft donor.

The CDR3 spells CASSSVIPSGSSYNEQFF. DNA for the CDR3: TGTGCCAGCAGTTCCGTCATTCCTAGCGGGAGCTCCTACAATGAGCAGTTCTTC. This chain connects TRBV28 to TRBJ2-1; TRBD2 aligns across 10 bases. Germline trimming cut 4 bases from V and 0 bases from J; bases unmatched to any gene: 9. Germline assignment: CDR1 MDHEN and CDR2 SYDVKM. The CDR3 is 18 residues long.